One T cell receptor (beta chain) is described in this entry. The sample belongs to a study of blood T cell repertoires in COVID-19. In germline, CDR1 is SGHNT, CDR2 YENEEA. The V and J ends lost 2 bases and 7 bases, in that order; junction bases with no gene match: 5. CDR3 length: 14 residues. The assay was immunoSEQ multiplex PCR, and TCRdb's table has in-frame clones only and misses some. Among approximately 24,000 clones listed, 89% were seen once. The specimen was peripheral blood. The chain couples TRBV11-3 to TRBJ1-2; 9 bases are a match to TRBD1. This receptor was taken from a human donor in a cohort sampled during active COVID-19. For the CDR3, the DNA is TGTGCCAGCAGCTTATTTCGGACAGGGGCTGGCTACACCTTC. This gives the protein CASSLFRTGAGYTF.